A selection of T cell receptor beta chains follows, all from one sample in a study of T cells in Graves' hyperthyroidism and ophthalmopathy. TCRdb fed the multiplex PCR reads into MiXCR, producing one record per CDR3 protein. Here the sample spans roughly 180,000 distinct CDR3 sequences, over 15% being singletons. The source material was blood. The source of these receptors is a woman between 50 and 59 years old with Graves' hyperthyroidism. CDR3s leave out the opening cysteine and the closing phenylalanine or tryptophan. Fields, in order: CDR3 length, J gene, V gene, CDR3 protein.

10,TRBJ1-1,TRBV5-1,AGSFPGPEAF
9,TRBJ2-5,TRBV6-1,ASSYGETQY
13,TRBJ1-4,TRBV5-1,ASSLVSGLNEKLF
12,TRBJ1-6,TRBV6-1,ASSLIATNSPLH
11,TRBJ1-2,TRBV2,ASRAGTEYGYT
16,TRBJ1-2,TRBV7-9,ASSLDWGQGPRVPGYT
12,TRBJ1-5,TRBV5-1,ASSIGPDNQPQH
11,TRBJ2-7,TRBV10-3,AISGASSYEQY
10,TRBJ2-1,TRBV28,ASGWDKNEQF
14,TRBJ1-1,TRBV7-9,ASSFGTGGLGTEAF
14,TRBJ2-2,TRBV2,ASSEGLAGVNGELF
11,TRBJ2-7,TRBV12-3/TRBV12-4,ASSLTRAYEQY
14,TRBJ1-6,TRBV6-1,ASSESDGQFNSPLH
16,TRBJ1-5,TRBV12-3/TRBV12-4,ASSLARQGAASNQPQH
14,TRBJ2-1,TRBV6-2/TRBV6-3,ASSLPLSSSYNEQF
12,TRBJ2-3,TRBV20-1,SARPRTSWDTQY
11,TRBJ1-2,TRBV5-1,ASRTGVYYGYT
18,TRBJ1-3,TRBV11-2,ASSLTSGLSRAPSGNTIY
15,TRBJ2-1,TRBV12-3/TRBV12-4,ASSLSGLAGTYNEQF
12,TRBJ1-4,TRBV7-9,ASSTGQGNEKLF
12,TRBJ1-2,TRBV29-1,SVEDVRDNYGYT
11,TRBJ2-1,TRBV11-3,ASSLSGPNEQF
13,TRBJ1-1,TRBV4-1,ASSRAGTGNTEAF
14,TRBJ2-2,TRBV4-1,ASSQEGLIRTGELF
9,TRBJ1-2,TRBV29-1,SVGTGSGYT
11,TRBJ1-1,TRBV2,ASSVPPSEGAF
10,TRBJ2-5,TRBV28,ASSFEGETQY
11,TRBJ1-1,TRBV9,AGSVDTNTEAF
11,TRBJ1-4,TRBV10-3,AIGDRGGEKLF
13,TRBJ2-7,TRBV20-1,SARDQGGGPHEQY
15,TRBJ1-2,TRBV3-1,ASSQGGRVEPNYGYT
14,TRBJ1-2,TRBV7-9,ASSQRIEDRTYGYT
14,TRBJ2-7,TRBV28,ASSLPAGGAPYEQY
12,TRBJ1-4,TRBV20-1,SASYETANEKLF
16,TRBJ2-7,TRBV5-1,ASSLGDRERFYSYEQY
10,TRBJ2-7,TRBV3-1,ASSQDRTEQY
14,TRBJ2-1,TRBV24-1,ATRSPGTSEGGEQF
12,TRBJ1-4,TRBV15,ATSKGHGDEKLF
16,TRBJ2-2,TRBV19,ASSTGTSGGPFTGELF
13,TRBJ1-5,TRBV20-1,SARDPGRANQPQH
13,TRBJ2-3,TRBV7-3,ASSFRGGVSDTQY
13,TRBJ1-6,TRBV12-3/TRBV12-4,ASNLGSSYNSPLH
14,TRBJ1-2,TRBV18,ASSPPVGRFGYGYT
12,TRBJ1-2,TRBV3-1,ASSSRALLLGYT
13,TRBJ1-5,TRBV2,ASSGRTGVGQPQH
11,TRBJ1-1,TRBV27,ASRMDIYTEAF
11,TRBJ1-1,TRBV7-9,ASKYQGNTEAF
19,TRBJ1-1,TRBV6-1,ASSVTTRIWGGRIPNTEAF
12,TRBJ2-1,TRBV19,ASSPWALANEQF
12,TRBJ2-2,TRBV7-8,ASSLDLASGELF
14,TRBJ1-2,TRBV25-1,ASSEYGGGFGYGYT
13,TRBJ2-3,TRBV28,ASSFWGGLGDTQY
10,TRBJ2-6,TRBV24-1,ATSAGANVLT
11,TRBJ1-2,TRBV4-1,ASMGQSNYGYT
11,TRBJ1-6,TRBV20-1,SAGSGPESPLH